This is a list of T cell receptor beta chains from one sample in a study of cytomegalovirus exposure and HLA in healthy donors. The repertoire was sequenced with immunoSEQ multiplex PCR; TCRdb's copy has only in-frame clones and lacks some. The sample carries about 76,000 clones, 94% recorded once. The sequencing sample was made of PBMCs. These receptors all stem from a woman under 30 in good health and CMV-seropositive. Each CDR3 is given with its conserved first and last residue. D genes are given only for firm matches. The size entry is marked missing in some rows and otherwise reads once, few, many or a size class.

>-|-|TRBV19|TRBJ2-7
TGTGCCAGTAGTATTGCTCTCAACAGGGACGGCGGGCCATTTTCCTACGAGCAGTACTTC
CASSIALNRDGGPFSYEQYF
>TRBD1|-|TRBV27|TRBJ2-7
TGTGCCAGCACCTCGACAGGGGTTTACGAGCAGTACTTC
CASTSTGVYEQYF
>TRBD1|-|TRBV27|TRBJ2-1
TGTGCCAGCAGGTCCCTCCGGGACAGGGACAAGTTAAAGCAGTTCTTC
CASRSLRDRDKLKQFF
>TRBD1|-|TRBV7-6|TRBJ1-1
TGTGCCAGCAGCTTCCTGGACAGGGGAGAAGAAGCTTTCTTT
CASSFLDRGEEAFF
>-|-|TRBV30|TRBJ1-3
TGTGCCTGGGGCGGGGGAATTAGCTCTGGAAACACCATATATTTT
CAWGGGISSGNTIYF
>-|-|TRBV18|TRBJ2-2
TGTGCCAGCTCCCCGAGGGGGGGGACACGGAACACCGGGGAGCTGTTTTTT
CASSPRGGTRNTGELFF
>-|-|TRBV11-2|TRBJ1-2
TGTGCCAGCAGCTTCCACAGGGCACCCTATGGCTACACCTTC
CASSFHRAPYGYTF
>-|-|TRBV29-1|TRBJ1-2
TGCAGCGTTGAAAGGCAGGGGTTTTATGGCTACACCTTC
CSVERQGFYGYTF
>TRBD2|-|TRBV7-3|TRBJ2-3
TGTGCCAGCAGCTTGAATAGCGGGGGTAGCACAGATACGCAGTATTTT
CASSLNSGGSTDTQYF
>-|once|TRBV7-9|TRBJ2-7
TGTGCCAGCAGCTTGATGGGGGGCGAGCAGTACTTC
CASSLMGGEQYF
>-|few|TRBV6-9|TRBJ2-7
TGTGCCAGCAGTTACTACCTGCGAGGTTACGAGCAGTACTTC
CASSYYLRGYEQYF
>TRBD2|-|TRBV6-5|TRBJ2-5
TGTGCCAGCAGTTACTCGAGGGGGGCGGGAGGAGAGACCCAGTACTTC
CASSYSRGAGGETQYF
>TRBD2|-|TRBV27|TRBJ2-5
TGTGCCAGCAGTTTACTAGCGGGAGAAGAGACCCAGTACTTC
CASSLLAGEETQYF
>-|-|TRBV7-2|TRBJ1-5
TGTGCCAGCAGCCCAGAGGCCAGAAGATATAGCAATCAGCCCCAGCATTTT
CASSPEARRYSNQPQHF
>TRBD2|once|TRBV9|TRBJ2-2
TGTGCCAGTTCCTCTAGCGGGAGAGGGGCCGGGGAGCTGTTTTTT
CASSSSGRGAGELFF
>TRBD2|-|TRBV5-1|TRBJ2-5
TGCGCCAGCAGCTTAAGACTAGCGGGGGGTGAGACCCAGTACTTC
CASSLRLAGGETQYF
>-|-|TRBV19|TRBJ1-5
TGTGCCAGTAGTCCCTGGGGGGAAACCAATCAGCCCCAGCATTTT
CASSPWGETNQPQHF
>TRBD1|-|TRBV6-1|TRBJ1-2
TGTGCCAGCAGTGACTTGTTTGAGGACAGGGGTTATGGCTACACCTTC
CASSDLFEDRGYGYTF
>TRBD2|-|TRBV7-3|TRBJ2-1
TGTGCCAGCAGCCGTAAGGGGACTAGCGGATACAATGAGCAGTTCTTC
CASSRKGTSGYNEQFF
>TRBD2|-|TRBV10-3|TRBJ2-1
TGTGCCATCAGTGGCGGGAGGGTAAGGTCCAATGAGCAGTTCTTC
CAISGGRVRSNEQFF
>-|-|TRBV20-1|TRBJ2-1
TGCAGTGCCGGACTCGGAGATGAGCAGTTCTTC
CSAGLGDEQFF
>-|once|TRBV6-6|TRBJ1-1
TGTGCCAGCAGTTACCCTCAGATCAACACTGAAGCTTTCTTT
CASSYPQINTEAFF
>TRBD1|-|TRBV5-1|TRBJ2-7
TGCGCCAGCAGCTTGAACAGGGGGGCAGAACTACTCGAGCAGTACTTC
CASSLNRGAELLEQYF
>TRBD2|-|TRBV16|TRBJ2-1
TGTGCCAGCAGCCAGGGAACGGGAGGCAACAATGAGCAGTTCTTC
CASSQGTGGNNEQFF
>TRBD2|few|TRBV19|TRBJ2-3
TGTGCCAGTAGCACGGGACTAGCGGGACTACAAGATACGCAGTATTTT
CASSTGLAGLQDTQYF
>TRBD1|-|TRBV4-3|TRBJ1-5
TGCGCCAGCAGCCAAAACGGACAGGGACATCAGCCCCAGCATTTT
CASSQNGQGHQPQHF
>-|-|TRBV6-1|TRBJ2-3
TGTGCCAGCAGCATTAGGGACACAAGCACAGATACGCAGTATTTT
CASSIRDTSTDTQYF